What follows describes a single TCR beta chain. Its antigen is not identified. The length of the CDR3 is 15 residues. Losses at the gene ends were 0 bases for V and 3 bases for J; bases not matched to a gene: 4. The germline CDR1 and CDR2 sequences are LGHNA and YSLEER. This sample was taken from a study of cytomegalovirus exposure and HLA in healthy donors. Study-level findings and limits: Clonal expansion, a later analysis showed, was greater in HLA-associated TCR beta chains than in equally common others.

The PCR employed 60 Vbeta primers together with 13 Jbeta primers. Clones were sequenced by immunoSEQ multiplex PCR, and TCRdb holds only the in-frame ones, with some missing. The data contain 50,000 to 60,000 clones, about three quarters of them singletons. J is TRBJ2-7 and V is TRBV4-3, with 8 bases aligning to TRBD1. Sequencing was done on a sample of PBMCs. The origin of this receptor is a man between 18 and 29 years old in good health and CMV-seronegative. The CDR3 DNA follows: TGCGCCAGCAGCCAAGATTTAGGACAGGGCTACGAGCAGTACTTC. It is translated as CASSQDLGQGYEQYF.